The clone carrying this T cell receptor beta chain was seen once. This specimen belongs to a study of control samples from healthy donors and cancer patients. Trimming took 6 bases from V and 4 from J; bases not matched to a gene: 7. Germline assignment: CDR1 SGHNT and CDR2 YYREEE (reference sequence). This CDR3 region has 14 residues. Clones were read by immunoSEQ multiplex PCR, and TCRdb kept only the in-frame ones, dropping some. The sample shows about 150,000 clones, about 93% of them seen only once. The chain employs TRBV5-4 and TRBJ1-2, with 9 bases that match TRBD1. The receptor comes from a man aged 60 to 75 with colorectal cancer. Material: PBMCs. The CDR3 DNA reads as TGTGCCAGCACCCGGAGACAGGGGGTCTATGGCTACACCTTC. Protein sequence: CASTRRQGVYGYTF.